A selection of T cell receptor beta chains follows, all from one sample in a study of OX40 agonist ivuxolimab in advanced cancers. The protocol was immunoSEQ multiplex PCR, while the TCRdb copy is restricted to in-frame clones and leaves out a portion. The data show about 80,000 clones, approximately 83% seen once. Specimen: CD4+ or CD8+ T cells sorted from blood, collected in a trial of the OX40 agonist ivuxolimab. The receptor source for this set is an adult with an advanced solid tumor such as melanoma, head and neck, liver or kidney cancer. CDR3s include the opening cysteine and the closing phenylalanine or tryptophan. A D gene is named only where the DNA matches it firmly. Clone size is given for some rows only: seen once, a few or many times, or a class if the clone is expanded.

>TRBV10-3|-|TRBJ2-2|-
TGTGCCACTTCGGGGGACGGATCGAACACCGGGGAGCTGTTTTTT
CATSGDGSNTGELFF
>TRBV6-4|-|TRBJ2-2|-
TGTGCCAGCAGTCCATCGCCGGGGGCCGTCACCGGGGAGCTGTTTTTT
CASSPSPGAVTGELFF
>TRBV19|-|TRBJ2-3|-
TGTGCCAGTAGTATCTCGATCTGGCGGGGCCCCCGCCGCGGCACAGATACGCAGTATTTT
CASSISIWRGPRRGTDTQYF
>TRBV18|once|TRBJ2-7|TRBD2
TGTGCCAGCTCACCTCGGGGGGTCTACGAGCAGTACTTC
CASSPRGVYEQYF
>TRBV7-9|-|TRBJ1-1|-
TGTGCCAGCAGCTTAGGGACAGTGAACACTGAAGCTTTCTTT
CASSLGTVNTEAFF
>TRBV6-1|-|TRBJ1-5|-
TGTGCCAGCTGGACAGCCCCGGATCAGCCCCAGCACTTT
CASWTAPDQPQHF
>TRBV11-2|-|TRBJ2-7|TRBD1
TGTGCCAGCAGCCAACAGGGGCCCGAGCAGTACTTC
CASSQQGPEQYF
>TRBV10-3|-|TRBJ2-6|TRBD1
TGTGCCACCAACACGGGACAGCACTCTGGGGCCAACGTCCTGACTTTC
CATNTGQHSGANVLTF
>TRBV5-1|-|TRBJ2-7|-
TGCGCCAGCAGCTCCGCCGGAAAAGGGGCCTCCTACGAGCAGTACTTC
CASSSAGKGASYEQYF
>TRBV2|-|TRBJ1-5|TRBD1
TGTGCCAGCAGTTCCGGGACAGGGAATCAGCCCCAGCATTTT
CASSSGTGNQPQHF
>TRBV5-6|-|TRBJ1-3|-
TGTGCCAGCAGCTGGGGGGGAGAAGGAAACACCATATATTTT
CASSWGGEGNTIYF
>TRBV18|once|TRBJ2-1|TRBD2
TGTGCCAGCTCACCAAGACTAGCGGGAGCCTTCTCCTACAATGAGCAGTTCTTC
CASSPRLAGAFSYNEQFF
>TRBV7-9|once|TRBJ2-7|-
TGTGCCAGCAGCCGGTCGTTGAGATACGAGCAGTACTTC
CASSRSLRYEQYF
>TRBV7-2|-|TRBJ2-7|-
TGTGCCAGCAGCTTAGGCGGCACTCTAGACTACGAGCAGTACTTC
CASSLGGTLDYEQYF
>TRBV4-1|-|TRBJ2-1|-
TGCGCCAGCAGCCAAGAAGCAGGGCTCTCTTCCAATGAGCAGTTCTTC
CASSQEAGLSSNEQFF
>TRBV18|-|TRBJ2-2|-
TGTGCCAGCTCACCATCAGAGAACACCGGGGAGCTGTTTTTT
CASSPSENTGELFF
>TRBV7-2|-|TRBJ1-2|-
TGTGCCAGCAGCCTACCGGGCCGGAAGGGCTATGGCTACACCTTC
CASSLPGRKGYGYTF
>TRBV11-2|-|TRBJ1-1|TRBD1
TGTGCCAGCAGCTATCCCATGGGGACAGGGAACACTGAAGCTTTCTTT
CASSYPMGTGNTEAFF
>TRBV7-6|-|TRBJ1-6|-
TGTGCCAGCAGCCTCAACCGGGCGATGGGATCACCCCTCCACTTT
CASSLNRAMGSPLHF
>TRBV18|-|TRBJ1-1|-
TGTGCCAGCTCACTACCACCGTACGGGAACACTGAAGCTTTCTTT
CASSLPPYGNTEAFF
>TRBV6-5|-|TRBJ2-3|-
TGTGCCAGCAGTTACTCACCCAGACTTAACACAGATACGCAGTATTTT
CASSYSPRLNTDTQYF
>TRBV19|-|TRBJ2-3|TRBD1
TGTGCCAGTAGTATTAGGGGACAGGCGAGCACAGATACGCAGTATTTT
CASSIRGQASTDTQYF
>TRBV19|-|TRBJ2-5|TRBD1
TGTGCCAGTAGTATGAGGGGGACAGGGGCCCAAGAGACCCAGTACTTC
CASSMRGTGAQETQYF
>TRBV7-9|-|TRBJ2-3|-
TGTGCCAGCAGCTTAGGGGCAGAAAGCACAGATACGCAGTATTTT
CASSLGAESTDTQYF
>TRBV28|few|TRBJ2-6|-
TGTGCCAGCAGTTTGCTATGGACAGATGTCCTGACTTTC
CASSLLWTDVLTF
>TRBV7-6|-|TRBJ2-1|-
TGTGCCAGCAGCCCAAACACGGGGAACTCCTTATACAATGAGCAGTTCTTC
CASSPNTGNSLYNEQFF